This T cell receptor beta chain was recorded in a study of cytomegalovirus exposure and HLA in healthy donors. In the PCR, 60 Vbeta and 13 Jbeta primers were used. As originally analysed: In a later analysis, some 80 million unique TCR beta chains included roughly 11 million shared by two or more donors. Generated by immunoSEQ multiplex PCR, the TCRdb table keeps only in-frame clones and is missing some. V, J and clone size reflect that table, while D and trimming were determined from the DNA. The table records around 150,000 clones, about 66% of them present only once. V shed 11 bases and J shed 8 bases, with 12 bases lying between them. The CDR3 covers 11 residues. Germline V gives CDR1 LNHDA, CDR2 SQIVND (reference sequence).

This chain links TRBV19 with TRBJ1-4, with TRBD1 as a possible D gene (6 bases). Sequenced material: PBMCs. This sequence originates from a human donor in good health. CDR3 bases: TGTGCCCACAGGGACGGAGAAAAACTGTTTTTT. Protein: CAHRDGEKLFF.